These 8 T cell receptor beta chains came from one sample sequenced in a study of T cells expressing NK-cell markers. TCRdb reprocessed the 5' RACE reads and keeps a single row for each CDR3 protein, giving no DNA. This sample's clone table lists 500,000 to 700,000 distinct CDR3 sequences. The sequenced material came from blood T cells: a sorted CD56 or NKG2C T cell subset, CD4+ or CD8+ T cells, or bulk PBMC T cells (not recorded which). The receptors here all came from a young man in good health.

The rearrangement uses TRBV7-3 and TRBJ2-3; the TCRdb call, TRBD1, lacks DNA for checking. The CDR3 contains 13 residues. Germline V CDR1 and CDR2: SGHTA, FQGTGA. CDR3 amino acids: CASSLPPPDTQYF.

The chain's CDR3 is CASSFPPGLAGAETQYF. The chain uses TRBV5-1 and TRBJ2-5; the D gene TCRdb calls, TRBD2, cannot be checked with no DNA. Germline V CDR1 and CDR2: SGHRS, YFSETQ. The CDR3 extends over 17 amino acids.

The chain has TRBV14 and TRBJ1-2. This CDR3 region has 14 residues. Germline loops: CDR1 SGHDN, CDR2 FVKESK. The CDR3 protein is CASSQDNANGGYTF.

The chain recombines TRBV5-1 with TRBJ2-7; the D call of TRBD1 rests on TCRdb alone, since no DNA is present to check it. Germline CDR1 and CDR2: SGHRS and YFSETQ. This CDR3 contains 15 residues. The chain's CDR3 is CASSSAGIRSYEQYF.

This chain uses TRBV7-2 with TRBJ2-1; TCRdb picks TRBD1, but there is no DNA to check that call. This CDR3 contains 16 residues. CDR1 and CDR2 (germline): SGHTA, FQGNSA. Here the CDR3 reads CASSLVGTGPYNEQFF.

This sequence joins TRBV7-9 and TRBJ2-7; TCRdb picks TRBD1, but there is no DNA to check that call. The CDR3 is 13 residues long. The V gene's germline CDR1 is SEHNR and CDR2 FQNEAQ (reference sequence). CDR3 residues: CASSLGLGGEQYF.

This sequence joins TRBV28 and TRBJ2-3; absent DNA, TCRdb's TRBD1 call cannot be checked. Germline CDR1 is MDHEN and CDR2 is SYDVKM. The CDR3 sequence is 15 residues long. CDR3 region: CASSLILDSHDTQYF.

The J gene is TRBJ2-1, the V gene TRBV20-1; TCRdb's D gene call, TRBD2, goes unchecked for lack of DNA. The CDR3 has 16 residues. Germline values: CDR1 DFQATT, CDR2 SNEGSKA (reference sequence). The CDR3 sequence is CRARGRLAGGYNEQFF.